Listed here are 7 T cell receptor beta chains from one sample, sequenced in a study of blood T cell repertoires in COVID-19. TCRdb's table, derived via immunoSEQ multiplex PCR, lists solely in-frame clones and lacks some. Among 200,000 to 250,000 clones listed, around 83% were seen once. What was sequenced was peripheral blood. Every receptor here comes from a woman in her forties or fifties with acute or convalescent COVID-19.

About this clone: Other DNA variants within this sample encode the same CDR3. The V and J genes are TRBV28 and TRBJ1-5; the D gene is possibly TRBD1 (5 bases). V shed 5 bases and J shed 3 bases, with 14 bases lying between them. Germline V gene lookup returns CDR1 MDHEN and CDR2 SYDVKM. The CDR3 contains 15 residues. The CDR3 region has the DNA TGTGCCAGCAGTCTGGGGGGTAACTCCAATCAGCCCCAGCATTTT. Translated: CASSLGGNSNQPQHF.

The chain links TRBV11-2 to TRBJ1-1; D call uncertain. The V gene's germline CDR1 is SGHAT and CDR2 FQNNGV. Trimming took off 2 bases at V and 8 bases at J, with 15 bases between the two ends. There are 14 residues in the CDR3. CDR3 loop: CASSLPPTREEAFF. The CDR3 DNA is TGTGCCAGCAGCTTACCCCCGACGAGGGAGGAAGCTTTCTTT.

This clone has a single count. The CDR3: CASSRSSGEETQYF. CDR3 coding DNA: TGCGCCAGCAGCCGTAGCTCGGGGGAAGAGACCCAGTACTTC. This chain uses TRBV5-1 with TRBJ2-5; D is perhaps TRBD2 (6 bases). This CDR3 has 14 residues. V was clipped by 4 bases and J by 3 bases, with 13 bases between them. CDR1 and CDR2 from the germline V gene are SGHRS and YFSETQ.

This clone has just a few counts. The CDR3: CASSPGTSGRRDEQFF. CDR3 nucleotide sequence: TGTGCCAGCAGTCCCGGGACTAGCGGGAGGCGGGATGAGCAGTTCTTC. This chain connects TRBV28 to TRBJ2-1, with TRBD2 matching 15 bases. V lost 5 bases, J lost 8 bases, and 7 bases stayed unmatched. Per germline, CDR1 MDHEN and CDR2 SYDVKM. The CDR3 is made up of 16 amino acids.

V and J are TRBV18 and TRBJ1-5; 9 positions agree with TRBD1. V shed 5 bases, J shed 9 bases, and the junction held 11 bases outside the gene matches. The CDR3 is 15 residues long. The germline CDR1 and CDR2 sequences are KGHSH and LQKENI. CDR3 DNA sequence: TGTGCCAGCTCAACACGGACAGGGGCAATTCCGCCCCAGCATTTT. This sequence encodes CASSTRTGAIPPQHF.

V gene TRBV6-5 combines with J gene TRBJ1-1, with D perhaps matching TRBD1 (5 bases). The CDR3 loop spans 14 amino acids. The germline CDR1 and CDR2 sequences are MNHEY and SVGAGI. The ends were cut back, 5 bases at V and 4 bases at J, with 14 bases in the middle. The CDR3 region is CASSRQSTITEAFF. As DNA, the CDR3 is TGTGCCAGCAGTCGACAGAGTACGATCACTGAAGCTTTCTTT.

The chain is built from TRBV19 and TRBJ2-1, with 10 bases lining up with TRBD2. Germline V gene lookup returns CDR1 LNHDA and CDR2 SQIVND (reference sequence). This CDR3 region has 17 residues. With V trimmed by 7 bases and J by 0 bases, 9 bases remained unmatched. CDR3 bases: TGTGCCAGTATGGGGGGACGGACTAGCGGCTCCTACAATGAGCAGTTCTTC. Its translation: CASMGGRTSGSYNEQFF.